This T cell receptor beta chain was recorded in a study of blood T cells in healthy people across ages. Overall study findings and caveats: Because sorting was not performed, PBMCs prevented conclusive naive versus antigen-experienced comparison.

This clonotype was observed at least ten times. No antigen is known for it. Through a sample-barcoded 5' primer and a J-beta primer mix, a second PCR was run for roughly 7 to 11 cycles. Carrying 12 random nucleotides, a template-switch adaptor labeled each individual cDNA molecule. TCRdb fed the 5' RACE reads into MiXCR, producing one record per CDR3 protein. The data hold over 1,500,000 distinct CDR3 sequences, with roughly two fifths observed a single time. This CDR3 spans 13 amino acids. Trimming cost V 1 base and J 8 bases, with 6 bases left between them. Germline V gene data show CDR1 as SGHTA and CDR2 as FQGTGA.

This TCR came from a human donor in good health. The material sequenced was blood. The chain couples TRBV7-3 to TRBJ1-6; D not certain. CDR3 DNA sequence: TGTGCCAGCAGCTTAAAATGGGATTCACCCCTCCACTTT. This gives the protein CASSLKWDSPLHF.